Below are 25 T cell receptor beta chains sequenced from a single sample in a study of cytomegalovirus exposure and HLA in healthy donors. Researchers ran the PCR with 60 Vbeta and 13 Jbeta primers. Here immunoSEQ multiplex PCR was the method, and the copy in TCRdb shows in-frame clones only, minus some. Of around 190,000 clones in the sample, just over 75% were seen once. Sequencing was performed on PBMCs. The receptors were gathered from a man aged 25 to 45 in good health and CMV-seronegative.

The chain joins TRBV11-2 to TRBJ1-2, with 9 bases aligning to TRBD1. The CDR3 has 15 amino acids. Germline assignment: CDR1 SGHAT and CDR2 FQNNGV. Losses at the gene ends were 5 bases for V and 7 bases for J; bases not matched to a gene: 11. CDR3 DNA sequence: TGTGCCAGCAGCACGCACCGGGACAGGGAATTTGGCTACACCTTC. Translation gives CASSTHRDREFGYTF.

This chain joins TRBV21-1 and TRBJ2-6; TRBD1, as called in the table, went unchecked against the DNA. TRBV21-1 counts as a pseudogene. The CDR3 is made up of 16 amino acids. The DNA for the CDR3 is TGTGCCAGCTCCTATTTCAGGGGGAAAGGGGCCAACGTCCTGACTTTC. This sequence encodes CASSYFRGKGANVLTF.

This chain joins TRBV2 and TRBJ2-2; tentatively, D is TRBD1 (5 bases). The CDR3 is made up of 16 amino acids. Germline CDR1 and CDR2: SNHLY and FYNNEI. With 3 bases removed from V and 1 base from J, the gap between germline ends came to 12 bases. The CDR3 region is CASSEVVQGNTGELFF. CDR3 DNA sequence: TGTGCCAGCAGTGAGGTTGTGCAGGGGAACACCGGGGAGCTGTTTTTT. The variable domain in full, with the rest retrieved from reference TRBV2 and TRBJ2-2, is EPEVTQTPSHQVTQMGQEVILRCVPISNHLYFYWYRQILGQKVEFLVSFYNNEISEKSEIFDDQFSVERPDGSNFTLKIRSTKLEDSAMYFCASSEVVQGNTGELFFGEGSRLTVL.

This clone was counted between two and nine times. The V call is TRBV11-2, the J call TRBJ1-1; 8 positions match TRBD1. This CDR3 has 14 amino acids. Germline CDR1 is SGHAT and CDR2 is FQNNGV. J was trimmed by 4 bases and V by 5 bases; bases with no gene match: 6. DNA for the CDR3: TGTGCCAGCAGCCGGACCACAGGGGGCACTGAAGCTTTCTTT. Amino acids: CASSRTTGGTEAFF.

The chain joins TRBV5-6 to TRBJ2-3, with 7 positions matching TRBD2. The ends lost 3 bases at V and 2 bases at J; junction bases unmatched: 6. The CDR3 covers 15 residues. Germline V lookup: CDR1 SGHDT, CDR2 YYEEEE. CDR3 sequence (DNA): TGTGCCAGCAGCTCCCTAGCGGTATACACAGATACGCAGTATTTT. It specifies CASSSLAVYTDTQYF.

This clone was seen many times. The rearrangement links TRBV7-9 to TRBJ1-2; D is possibly TRBD1 (6 bases). Germline lookup yields CDR1 SEHNR and CDR2 FQNEAQ (reference sequence). The length of the CDR3 is 13 residues. V lost 3 bases to trimming and J lost 4 bases, with 9 bases between them. The CDR3 sequence is CASSFTGSYGYTF. CDR3 nucleotides: TGTGCCAGCAGCTTTACAGGGAGCTATGGCTACACCTTC.

V gene TRBV9 combines with J gene TRBJ1-1, with D possibly TRBD1 on 5 matching bases. CDR3 length: 15 amino acids. With 0 bases removed from V and 1 base from J, the gap between germline ends came to 10 bases. Germline values: CDR1 SGDLS, CDR2 YYNGEE. The CDR3: CASSVEGQANTEAFF. The CDR3, as DNA: TGTGCCAGCAGCGTAGAGGGGCAGGCGAACACTGAAGCTTTCTTT. Full variable domain (remainder filled in from reference TRBV9 and TRBJ1-1): DSGVTQTPKHLITATGQRVTLRCSPRSGDLSVYWYQQSLDQGLQFLIQYYNGEERAKGNILERFSAQQFPDLHSELNLSSLELGDSALYFCASSVEGQANTEAFFGQGTRLTVV.

The chain links TRBV25-1 to TRBJ1-2, with D tentatively TRBD1 (5 bases). CDR1 MGHDK and CDR2 SYGVNS come from the germline V gene. The CDR3 spans 18 residues. Trimming stripped 3 bases from V and 4 bases from J, with 24 bases between. The CDR3 region is CASSDPTTRGQGGYGYTF. The CDR3 DNA is TGTGCCAGCAGTGACCCAACAACCCGGGGTCAGGGAGGCTATGGCTACACCTTC.

The rearrangement links TRBV4-1 to TRBJ1-5; D might be TRBD1 (6 bases). Trimming took off 0 bases at V and 2 bases at J, with 11 bases between the two ends. Germline V gene lookup returns CDR1 MGHRA and CDR2 YSYEKL. This CDR3 is built from 16 residues. Here the CDR3 DNA reads TGCGCCAGCAGCCAAGAGTTAGGGGGGGGCAATCAGCCCCAGCATTTT. Translating gives CASSQELGGGNQPQHF.

This chain joins TRBV27 and TRBJ2-7; the D is unclear. CDR1 and CDR2 from the germline V gene are MNHEY and SMNVEV (reference sequence). The CDR3 contains 14 residues. V was cut by 2 bases and J by 2 bases, with 10 bases left in between. As DNA, the CDR3 is TGTGCCAGCAGTTTAGCGGCCGCCGCCTACGAGCAGTACTTC. It specifies CASSLAAAAYEQYF.

The rearrangement uses TRBV28 and TRBJ2-1; no definite D call. The germline V gene encodes CDR1 MDHEN and CDR2 SYDVKM. The CDR3 has 14 amino acids. Deletions cut 6 bases from V and 12 bases from J, with 21 bases between. The CDR3 here is CASSLAGSGPRQFF. DNA of the CDR3: TGTGCCAGCAGCTTGGCAGGATCCGGTCCGAGGCAGTTCTTC.

This clone was picked up one time. This chain links TRBV2 with TRBJ2-5; 10 bases match TRBD1. Germline-derived CDR1 and CDR2 are SNHLY and FYNNEI. V was pared by 5 bases and J by 4 bases, with 7 bases of the junction left unmatched. The CDR3 is 15 amino acids. For the CDR3, the DNA is TGTGCCAGCAGTAGGGACAGGGGATCGGGAGAGACCCAGTACTTC. It translates to CASSRDRGSGETQYF.

This clone was seen a single time. This rearrangement joins TRBV29-1 to TRBJ2-6, with 7 bases identical to TRBD1. The CDR3 extends over 14 amino acids. Germline V CDR1 and CDR2: SQVTM, ANQGSEA. The V and J ends lost 7 bases and 0 bases, in that order; junction bases with no gene match: 3. This chain's CDR3 is CSARDSSGANVLTF. In DNA form, the CDR3 reads TGCAGCGCCCGGGACAGCTCTGGGGCCAACGTCCTGACTTTC.

The V call is TRBV18, the J call TRBJ1-1; TRBD1 agrees at 9 bases. The CDR3 loop spans 14 amino acids. V was pared by 2 bases and J by 11 bases, with 9 bases of the junction left unmatched. CDR1 is KGHSH, CDR2 LQKENI, per germline. CDR3 in DNA: TGTGCCAGCTCACCATCGGAACAGGGGGCTTATGCTTTCTTT. Translating it yields CASSPSEQGAYAFF. Combining the CDR3 with reference TRBV18 and TRBJ1-1 gives the whole variable domain NAGVMQNPRHLVRRRGQEARLRCSPMKGHSHVYWYRQLPEEGLKFMVYLQKENIIDESGMPKERFSAEFPKEGPSILRIQQVVRGDSAAYFCASSPSEQGAYAFFGQGTRLTVV.

The genes are TRBV2 and TRBJ2-7; tentative D call: TRBD1 (5 bases). Germline values: CDR1 SNHLY, CDR2 FYNNEI. Trimming took 7 bases from V and 1 from J, leaving 11 bases between them. CDR3 length: 13 amino acids. This CDR3 is CASKTAPSYEQYF. In nucleotides, the CDR3 is TGTGCCAGCAAGACAGCTCCTTCCTACGAGCAGTACTTC.

The V and J genes are TRBV5-6 and TRBJ2-3, with TRBD2 matching 10 bases. CDR3 length: 16 residues. The V and J ends lost 4 bases and 4 bases, in that order; junction bases with no gene match: 9. Germline V gives CDR1 SGHDT, CDR2 YYEEEE. In DNA form, the CDR3 reads TGTGCCAGCAGCCAGAAAAGACTAGCGGGCCCAGATACGCAGTATTTT. Protein: CASSQKRLAGPDTQYF.

The V gene is TRBV4-1, the J gene TRBJ2-3; D unresolved. V lost 1 base to trimming and J lost 2 bases, with 16 bases between them. In germline, CDR1 is MGHRA, CDR2 YSYEKL. The CDR3 length is 17 residues. CDR3 bases: TGCGCCAGCAGCCAAGTAAGTTCTGGGCTACCCACAGATACGCAGTATTTT. Amino acid sequence: CASSQVSSGLPTDTQYF.

Concerning this clone: Compared with germline, one end of the junction differs, possibly owing to a read error. At the DNA level, this CDR3 is encoded by other sequences in the same sample as well. This chain joins TRBV20-1 and TRBJ2-3; weak D call: TRBD2 (5 bases). CDR1 and CDR2 (germline): DFQATT, SNEGSKA (reference sequence). The CDR3 is made up of 11 amino acids. The CDR3 region is CSAPSTDTQYF. The CDR3 bases are TGCAGTGCTCCTAGCACGGATACGCAGTATTTT.

This clone has a handful of counts. J is TRBJ2-1 and V is TRBV10-2; the match to TRBD2 covers 9 bases. V trimming: 7 bases; J trimming: 1 base; junction bases outside the gene matches: 2. The germline gives CDR1 WSHSY, CDR2 SAAADI. The CDR3 runs 14 residues. The CDR3 nucleotides are TGCGCCAGCAAGACTAGCGGTTCCTACAATGAGCAGTTCTTC. This translates into CASKTSGSYNEQFF.

The genes are TRBV11-3 and TRBJ2-1, with 8 positions matching TRBD2. CDR1 is SGHNT, CDR2 YENEEA, per germline. After removal of 0 bases from V and 5 bases from J, the junction contained 6 bases not matched to a gene. The length of the CDR3 is 16 residues. The CDR3 spells CASSLEGGRPNNEQFF. CDR3 in DNA: TGTGCCAGCAGCTTAGAGGGCGGGAGGCCCAACAATGAGCAGTTCTTC.

The V gene is TRBV2, the J gene TRBJ2-1, with D uncertain. The length of the CDR3 is 11 residues. Deletions cut 9 bases from V and 8 bases from J, with 11 bases between. Germline-derived CDR1 and CDR2 are SNHLY and FYNNEI. In DNA, the CDR3 is TGTGCCAGGACACGTTTGGATGAGCAGTTCTTC. Amino acids: CARTRLDEQFF.

This clone was counted once. The V gene is TRBV9, the J gene TRBJ1-4; D is ambiguous. Germline lookup yields CDR1 SGDLS and CDR2 YYNGEE. The V end was cut by 0 bases, the J end by 0 bases, with 9 bases between. CDR3 length equals 16 residues. CDR3 nucleotide sequence: TGTGCCAGCAGCGTAGGTGGAGGGACAACTAATGAAAAACTGTTTTTT. It is translated as CASSVGGGTTNEKLFF.

This chain uses TRBV9 with TRBJ2-3; tentative D call: TRBD1 (6 bases). Between the trimmed V and J ends, which lost 2 bases and 6 bases, there was a span of 13 bases. The germline V gene encodes CDR1 SGDLS and CDR2 YYNGEE. CDR3 size: 14 residues. CDR3: CASSVEQGGDTQYF. In DNA, the CDR3 is TGTGCCAGCAGCGTTGAACAGGGCGGGGATACGCAGTATTTT. Complete variable domain (other parts from reference TRBV9 and TRBJ2-3): DSGVTQTPKHLITATGQRVTLRCSPRSGDLSVYWYQQSLDQGLQFLIQYYNGEERAKGNILERFSAQQFPDLHSELNLSSLELGDSALYFCASSVEQGGDTQYFGPGTRLTVL.

The chain uses TRBV5-1 and TRBJ2-2, with a tentative D call TRBD1 (5 bases). V lost 5 bases and J 4 bases, leaving 12 bases between the germline ends. The CDR3 has 14 residues. Germline loops: CDR1 SGHRS, CDR2 YFSETQ. This chain's CDR3 is CASRLGHSTGELFF. CDR3 nucleotide sequence: TGCGCCAGCAGACTCGGACATTCCACCGGGGAGCTGTTTTTT.

This chain links TRBV15 with TRBJ1-2; TRBD1 aligns across 7 bases. CDR3 length: 13 residues. The trim removed 7 bases at V and 5 bases at J, leaving 7 bases unmatched. Germline V lookup: CDR1 LNHNV, CDR2 YYDKDF (reference sequence). CDR3 sequence (DNA): TGTGCCACCAACACGGGACAGTTTTATGGCTACACCTTC. Encoded protein: CATNTGQFYGYTF.